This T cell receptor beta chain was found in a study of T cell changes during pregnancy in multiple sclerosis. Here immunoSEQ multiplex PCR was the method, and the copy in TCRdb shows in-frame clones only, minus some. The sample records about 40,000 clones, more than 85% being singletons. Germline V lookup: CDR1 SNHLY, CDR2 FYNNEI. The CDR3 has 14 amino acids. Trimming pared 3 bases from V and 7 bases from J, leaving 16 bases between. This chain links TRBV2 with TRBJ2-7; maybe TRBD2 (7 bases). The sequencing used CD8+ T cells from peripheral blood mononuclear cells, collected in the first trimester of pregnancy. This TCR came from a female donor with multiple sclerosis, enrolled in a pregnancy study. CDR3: CASSDTSGGWEQYF. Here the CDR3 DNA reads TGTGCCAGCAGTGACACATCGGGGGGCTGGGAGCAGTACTTC.